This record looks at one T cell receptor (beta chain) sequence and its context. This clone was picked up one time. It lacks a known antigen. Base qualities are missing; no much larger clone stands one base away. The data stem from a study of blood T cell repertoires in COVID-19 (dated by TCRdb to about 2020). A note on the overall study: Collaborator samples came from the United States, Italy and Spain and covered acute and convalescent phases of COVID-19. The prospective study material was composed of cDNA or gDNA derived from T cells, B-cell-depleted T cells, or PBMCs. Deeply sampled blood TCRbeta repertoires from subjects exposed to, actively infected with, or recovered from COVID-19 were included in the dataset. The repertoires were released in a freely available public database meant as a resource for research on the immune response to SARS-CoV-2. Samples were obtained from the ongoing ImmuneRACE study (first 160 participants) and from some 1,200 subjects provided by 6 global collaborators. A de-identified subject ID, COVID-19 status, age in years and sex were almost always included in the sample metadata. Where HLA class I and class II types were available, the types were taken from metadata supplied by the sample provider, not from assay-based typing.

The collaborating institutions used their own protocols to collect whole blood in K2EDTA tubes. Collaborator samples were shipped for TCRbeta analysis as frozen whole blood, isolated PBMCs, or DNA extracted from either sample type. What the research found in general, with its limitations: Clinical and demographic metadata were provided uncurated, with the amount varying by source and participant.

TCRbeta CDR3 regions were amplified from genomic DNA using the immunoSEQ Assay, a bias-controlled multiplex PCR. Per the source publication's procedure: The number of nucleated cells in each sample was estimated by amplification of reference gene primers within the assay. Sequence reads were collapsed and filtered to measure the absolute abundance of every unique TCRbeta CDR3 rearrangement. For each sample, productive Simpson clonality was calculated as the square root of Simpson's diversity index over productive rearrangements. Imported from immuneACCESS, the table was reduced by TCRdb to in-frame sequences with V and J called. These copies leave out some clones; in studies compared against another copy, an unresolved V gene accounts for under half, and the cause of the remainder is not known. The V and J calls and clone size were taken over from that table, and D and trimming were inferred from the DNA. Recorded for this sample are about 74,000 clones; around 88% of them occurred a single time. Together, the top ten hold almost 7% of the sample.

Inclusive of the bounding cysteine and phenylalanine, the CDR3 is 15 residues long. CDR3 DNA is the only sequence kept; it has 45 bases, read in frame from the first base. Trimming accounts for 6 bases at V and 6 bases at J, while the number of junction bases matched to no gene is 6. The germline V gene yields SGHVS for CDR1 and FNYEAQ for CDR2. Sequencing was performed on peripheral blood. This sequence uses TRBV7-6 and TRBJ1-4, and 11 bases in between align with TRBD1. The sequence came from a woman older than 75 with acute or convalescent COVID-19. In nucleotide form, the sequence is TGTGCCAGCAGTCCCGGGACAGGGGGAGATGAAAAACTGTTTTTT. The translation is CASSPGTGGDEKLFF.